This entry concerns a single T cell receptor (beta chain). The germline gene is not matched at one end of the junction; a read error may be the cause. A second PCR of about 7 to 12 cycles used a sample-barcoded 5' primer and a J-beta primer mix. Each CDR3 protein gets one entry after TCRdb re-called the 5' RACE reads with MiXCR. This sample has 1.5 million to 2 million distinct CDR3 sequences, with about 35% found just once. The CDR3 loop spans 12 amino acids. CDR1 and CDR2 (germline): SGDLS, YYNGEE. The source of the sample is a study of blood T cells in healthy people across ages. The sequencing input was blood. This clonotype was sampled from a woman aged 25 to 45 in good health. This chain connects TRBV9 to TRBJ2-1; D is ambiguous. CDR3 DNA: TGTGCCTGCAGCGTAGAAGCTAATGAGCAGTTCTTC. Amino acids: CACSVEANEQFF. The complete variable domain, with remaining parts taken from reference TRBV9 and TRBJ2-1, reads DSGVTQTPKHLITATGQRVTLRCSPRSGDLSVYWYQQSLDQGLQFLIQYYNGEERAKGNILERFSAQQFPDLHSELNLSSLELGDSALYFCACSVEANEQFFGPGTRLTVL.